A single sample gave rise to the 29 T cell receptor beta chains below, sequenced in a study of identical twins. TCRdb re-called the 5' RACE reads with MiXCR, one entry per CDR3 protein. Among roughly 570,000 distinct CDR3 sequences listed, 9% to 10% were seen once. These data also formed part of another study, on yellow fever vaccine responses in identical twins.

Specimen: PBMCs. These receptors were taken from a woman under 30 in good health.

This clonotype was seen a few times. The chain joins TRBV5-1 to TRBJ1-5, with D tentatively TRBD1 (6 bases). CDR3 length: 15 amino acids. Per germline, CDR1 SGHRS and CDR2 YFSETQ. Trimming removed 5 bases at V and 0 bases at J, with 12 bases between. The chain's CDR3 is CASRWGADSNQPQHF. Here the CDR3 DNA reads TGCGCCAGCAGATGGGGGGCAGATAGCAATCAGCCCCAGCATTTT.

This clonotype was seen many times. The chain combines TRBV21-1 with TRBJ2-7; the listed D gene, TRBD2, was not tested against the DNA. TRBV21-1 is deemed a pseudogene. This CDR3 contains 15 residues. The CDR3 is CASLAGRRGVYEQYF. CDR3 coding DNA: TGTGCCAGCTTAGCGGGGCGACGGGGGGTCTACGAGCAGTACTTC.

This clonotype has a handful of counts. The rearrangement joins TRBV13 to TRBJ2-4; 8 positions agree with TRBD2. With V trimmed by 3 bases and J by 5 bases, 6 bases remained unmatched. In germline, CDR1 is PRHDT, CDR2 FYEKMQ (reference sequence). This CDR3 has 15 amino acids. The CDR3 sequence is CASSFISGGENIQYF. For the CDR3, the DNA is TGTGCCAGCAGCTTTATTTCGGGAGGGGAAAACATTCAGTACTTC.

This clonotype was counted at least ten times. V is TRBV7-6 and J is TRBJ2-7; D gene ambiguous. CDR1 is SGHVS, CDR2 FNYEAQ, per germline. V was pared by 5 bases and J by 3 bases, with 11 bases between. This CDR3 region has 13 residues. The CDR3 spells CASSPVPDYEQYF. DNA for the CDR3: TGTGCCAGCAGCCCAGTTCCGGACTACGAGCAGTACTTC.

The chain employs TRBV28 and TRBJ2-3; D is undetermined. This CDR3 has 12 amino acids. Germline-derived CDR1 and CDR2 are MDHEN and SYDVKM. With 8 bases removed from V and 4 bases from J, the gap between germline ends came to 10 bases. The CDR3, as DNA: TGTGCCAGCGGCCCCCCGCCAGATACGCAGTATTTT. This codes for CASGPPPDTQYF.

This chain uses TRBV4-2 with TRBJ2-1, with 10 bases matching TRBD2. The CDR3 spans 16 residues. Germline lookup yields CDR1 LGHNA and CDR2 YNFKEQ. Trimming cost V 0 bases and J 10 bases; bases outside gene matches: 9. The CDR3 DNA follows: TGTGCCAGCAGCCAAGATCCAGCGGGAGGGCCCCTCGAGCAGTTCTTC. Translation gives CASSQDPAGGPLEQFF.

In its sample, this clonotype was seen a few times. The V call is TRBV6-6, the J call TRBJ2-5; the D gene is possibly TRBD2 (6 bases). The CDR3 contains 12 residues. Germline V gene data show CDR1 as MNHNY and CDR2 as SVGAGI (reference sequence). With 2 bases removed from V and 5 bases from J, the gap between germline ends came to 6 bases. The CDR3 sequence: CASSYGTETQYF. The CDR3, as DNA: TGTGCCAGCAGTTACGGGACTGAGACCCAGTACTTC.

At least ten counts were recorded for this clonotype. This chain joins TRBV12-3 or TRBV12-4 and TRBJ2-3; unclear D gene. V dropped 1 base and J dropped 6 bases, with 8 bases sitting between them. The length of the CDR3 is 13 residues. This chain's CDR3 is CASSLVLRDTQYF. The CDR3 DNA reads as TGTGCCAGCAGTTTAGTACTTCGCGATACGCAGTATTTT.

J is TRBJ2-1 and V is TRBV9; 14 bases are a match to TRBD2. The germline V gene has CDR1 SGDLS and CDR2 YYNGEE. Trimming took 4 bases from V and 0 from J; bases not matched to a gene: 12. The CDR3 covers 20 residues. The CDR3 loop is CASSPGTSGSRANSYNEQFF. The CDR3 region has the DNA TGTGCCAGCAGCCCCGGGACTAGCGGGAGTAGAGCTAACTCCTACAATGAGCAGTTCTTC.

This chain joins TRBV20-1 and TRBJ2-7, with a tentative D call TRBD2 (6 bases). V lost 5 bases to trimming and J lost 2 bases, with 13 bases between them. Germline loops: CDR1 DFQATT, CDR2 SNEGSKA (reference sequence). This CDR3 spans 13 amino acids. The CDR3 is CSAGFLATYEQYF. The CDR3 nucleotides are TGCAGTGCTGGGTTTCTAGCGACCTACGAGCAGTACTTC.

This clonotype was counted at least ten times. V usage is TRBV10-3 and J usage is TRBJ1-1; a possible D gene is TRBD1 (5 bases). V was pared by 6 bases and J by 6 bases, with 8 bases between. This CDR3 region has 11 residues. Germline V CDR1 and CDR2: ENHRY, SYGVKD. Written as DNA, the CDR3 is TGTGCCATCAGGACGGGGCCTGAAGCTTTCTTT. Protein sequence: CAIRTGPEAFF.

This clonotype appeared many times. V is TRBV7-2 and J is TRBJ2-1, with 9 positions matching TRBD1. The germline gives CDR1 SGHTA, CDR2 FQGNSA. The CDR3 sequence is 15 residues long. With 6 bases clipped from V and 4 bases from J, the junction kept 7 bases outside the gene matches. The CDR3 region is CASRSFGTGYNEQFF. DNA for the CDR3: TGTGCCAGCAGGTCCTTTGGGACAGGGTACAATGAGCAGTTCTTC.

This clonotype was recorded many times. The genes are TRBV10-3 and TRBJ1-1, with 10 nucleotides matching TRBD1. CDR1 and CDR2 (germline): ENHRY, SYGVKD. The V gene end was trimmed by 8 bases and the J gene end by 4 bases; junction bases not matched to a gene: 7. There are 14 residues in the CDR3. CDR3 sequence reads: CAIGARTGGTEAFF. For the CDR3, the DNA is TGTGCCATCGGAGCCAGGACAGGGGGCACTGAAGCTTTCTTT.

The table lists this clonotype with many counts. The CDR3 sequence is CASSLDTGARETQYF. DNA for the CDR3: TGTGCCAGCAGCTTAGACACAGGGGCCCGCGAGACCCAGTACTTC. The chain couples TRBV7-2 to TRBJ2-5; 7 nucleotides match TRBD1. J was trimmed by 5 bases and V by 1 base; bases with no gene match: 7. The germline gives CDR1 SGHTA, CDR2 FQGNSA. The length of the CDR3 is 15 residues.

This clonotype came up a few times. This chain uses TRBV2 with TRBJ1-2; unclear D gene. In germline, CDR1 is SNHLY, CDR2 FYNNEI. This CDR3 region has 14 residues. The V end lost 1 base, the J end lost 5 bases, and 11 bases lay between the germline ends. The CDR3 DNA reads TGTGCCAGCAGTGAAGGGGTCGGCGCGTATGGCTACACCTTC. Translation gives CASSEGVGAYGYTF.

This clonotype was seen many times. The CDR3 region has the DNA TGTGCCAGCAGACCTCCCAACACCGGGGAGCTGTTTTTT. It is translated as CASRPPNTGELFF. The chain has TRBV6-1 and TRBJ2-2, with D uncertain. Germline V gene lookup returns CDR1 MNHNS and CDR2 SASEGT. Trimming left V 6 bases short and J 2 bases short, with 7 bases between. The CDR3 covers 13 residues.

The genes are TRBV7-2 and TRBJ2-7; D gene ambiguous. The CDR3 runs 15 residues. The germline V gene encodes CDR1 SGHTA and CDR2 FQGNSA. V dropped 1 base and J dropped 1 base, with 11 bases sitting between them. This CDR3 is CASSLGPGRSYEQYF. Written as DNA, the CDR3 is TGTGCCAGCAGCTTAGGCCCGGGCAGATCCTACGAGCAGTACTTC.

The chain joins TRBV5-1 to TRBJ1-1; D is perhaps TRBD1 (6 bases). Trimming took off 1 base at V and 6 bases at J, with 13 bases between the two ends. The CDR3 has 14 amino acids. Looked up from germline, CDR1 is SGHRS and CDR2 is YFSETQ. In DNA form, the CDR3 reads TGCGCCAGCAGCTTGTTACAGGGACGGTCTGAAGCTTTCTTT. This encodes CASSLLQGRSEAFF.

This clonotype was observed many times. The chain combines TRBV6-5 with TRBJ2-7; D might be TRBD1 or TRBD2, each matching 5 bases. This CDR3 has 14 amino acids. Germline CDR1 MNHEY, CDR2 SVGAGI. V was cut by 4 bases and J by 1 base, with 11 bases left in between. Here the CDR3 reads CASSWGPGSYEQYF. The CDR3 DNA follows: TGTGCCAGCAGTTGGGGCCCGGGGTCCTACGAGCAGTACTTC.

This clonotype was recorded at least ten times. V is TRBV4-2 and J is TRBJ2-2, with D uncertain. V was trimmed by 0 bases and J by 6 bases, leaving 14 bases between them. The V gene's germline CDR1 is LGHNA and CDR2 YNFKEQ. This CDR3 has 16 amino acids. The CDR3 is CASSQDDKFAAGELFF. For the CDR3, the DNA is TGTGCCAGCAGCCAAGATGACAAATTCGCGGCCGGGGAGCTGTTTTTT.

This chain joins TRBV7-6 and TRBJ2-5; 8 positions match TRBD2. Germline lookup yields CDR1 SGHVS and CDR2 FNYEAQ. V trimming: 5 bases; J trimming: 5 bases; junction bases outside the gene matches: 10. This CDR3 has 15 amino acids. The CDR3 nucleotides are TGTGCCAGCAGCCGTAGCATCGGGGGGGGTGAGACCCAGTACTTC. Its protein product is CASSRSIGGGETQYF.

V and J are TRBV7-9 and TRBJ2-1; TRBD2 might be the D (6 bases). Germline CDR1 and CDR2: SEHNR and FQNEAQ (reference sequence). The CDR3 totals 14 residues. V lost 7 bases and J 0 bases, leaving 10 bases between the germline ends. The CDR3 sequence is CASKRRDSYNEQFF. CDR3 coding DNA: TGTGCCAGCAAACGGCGGGACTCCTACAATGAGCAGTTCTTC.

This clonotype has at least ten counts. This chain links TRBV7-8 with TRBJ2-5; 7 bases align to TRBD1. There are 16 residues in the CDR3. The germline gives CDR1 SGHVS, CDR2 FQNEAQ. V shed 5 bases and J 5 bases; nucleotides not matched to a gene: 14. CDR3 sequence (DNA): TGTGCCAGCAGCCAGACCTTGGGACAGTCCGGGGAGACCCAGTACTTC. Translated: CASSQTLGQSGETQYF.

The V gene is TRBV29-1, the J gene TRBJ2-2; D might be TRBD1 or TRBD2, each matching 5 bases. V was shortened by 5 bases and J by 3 bases, with 13 bases between the two germline ends. The CDR3 is 14 residues long. Per the germline V gene, CDR1 is SQVTM and CDR2 is ANQGSEA. The CDR3 bases are TGCAGCGTTCGAAAGGGACCAGACACCGGGGAGCTGTTTTTT. It specifies CSVRKGPDTGELFF.

The chain recombines TRBV18 with TRBJ2-5, with 9 bases fitting TRBD2. The CDR3 runs 18 residues. Germline V gives CDR1 KGHSH, CDR2 LQKENI. Trimming took 8 bases from V and 0 from J; bases not matched to a gene: 16. The CDR3 region is CASPPEDAGGTYQETQYF. DNA for the CDR3: TGTGCCAGCCCCCCCGAGGATGCGGGAGGGACCTACCAAGAGACCCAGTACTTC.

This clonotype was found a few times. This chain uses TRBV24-1 with TRBJ1-2; D is perhaps TRBD1 (6 bases). Germline values: CDR1 KGHDR, CDR2 SFDVKD. CDR3 size: 12 residues. With 3 bases removed from V and 5 bases from J, the gap between germline ends came to 6 bases. CDR3 region: CATSDTGYGYTF. The CDR3 nucleotides are TGTGCCACCAGTGATACAGGGTATGGCTACACCTTC.

CDR3 amino acids: CASSSRTIPNTDTQYF. CDR3 nucleotides: TGCGCCAGCAGCTCCAGGACTATCCCCAACACAGATACGCAGTATTTT. The chain carries TRBV4-3 and TRBJ2-3, with D perhaps matching TRBD2 (6 bases). The CDR3 length is 16 residues. The V gene lost 5 bases and the J gene lost 2 bases, with 17 bases spanning the gap. CDR1 and CDR2 (germline): LGHNA, YSLEER.

At least ten counts were recorded for this clonotype. This chain links TRBV28 with TRBJ2-3, with D maybe TRBD1 (7 bases). This CDR3 has 16 amino acids. V was trimmed by 5 bases and J by 3 bases, leaving 18 bases between them. Germline-derived CDR1 and CDR2 are MDHEN and SYDVKM. The CDR3 coding sequence is TGTGCCAGCAGTCAGTTCGCAGGGGGGAAGACAGATACGCAGTATTTT. Translation: CASSQFAGGKTDTQYF. The whole variable domain, filled in from reference TRBV28 and TRBJ2-3, reads DVKVTQSSRYLVKRTGEKVFLECVQDMDHENMFWYRQDPGLGLRLIYFSYDVKMKEKGDIPEGYSVSREKKERFSLILESASTNQTSMYLCASSQFAGGKTDTQYFGPGTRLTVL.

The J gene is TRBJ2-3, the V gene TRBV7-9, with TRBD2 matching 9 bases. The CDR3 extends over 15 amino acids. The germline V gene has CDR1 SEHNR and CDR2 FQNEAQ (reference sequence). The V and J ends lost 5 bases and 4 bases, in that order; junction bases with no gene match: 7. The CDR3 DNA follows: TGTGCCAGCAGCCTTGGGACTAGCAGGGCAGATACGCAGTATTTT. This sequence encodes CASSLGTSRADTQYF. Variable domain in full (rest from reference TRBV7-9 and TRBJ2-3): DTGVSQNPRHKITKRGQNVTFRCDPISEHNRLYWYRQTLGQGPEFLTYFQNEAQLEKSRLLSDRFSAERPKGSFSTLEIQRTEQGDSAMYLCASSLGTSRADTQYFGPGTRLTVL.